This TCR beta chain was identified in a study of blood T cell repertoires in COVID-19. CDR1 and CDR2 from the germline V gene are SGHNT and YENEEA. After removal of 8 bases from V and 6 bases from J, the junction contained 8 bases not matched to a gene. CDR3 length: 13 amino acids. The authors' processing: For nucleated cells, counts were estimated from reference gene primer amplification. Sequenced by immunoSEQ multiplex PCR; TCRdb stores in-frame clones only, minus some. Clone size and V and J calls were adopted from that table, with D and trimming inferred from the DNA. The data show around 220,000 clones, around 86% seen once.

The TCR originated in a woman between 45 and 60 years old with COVID-19, enrolled during active disease. The chain has TRBV11-3 and TRBJ2-3; TRBD1 aligns across 7 bases. The material sequenced was peripheral blood. The CDR3: CASGQGVADTQYF. The CDR3 DNA reads as TGTGCCAGCGGGCAGGGGGTGGCGGATACGCAGTATTTT.